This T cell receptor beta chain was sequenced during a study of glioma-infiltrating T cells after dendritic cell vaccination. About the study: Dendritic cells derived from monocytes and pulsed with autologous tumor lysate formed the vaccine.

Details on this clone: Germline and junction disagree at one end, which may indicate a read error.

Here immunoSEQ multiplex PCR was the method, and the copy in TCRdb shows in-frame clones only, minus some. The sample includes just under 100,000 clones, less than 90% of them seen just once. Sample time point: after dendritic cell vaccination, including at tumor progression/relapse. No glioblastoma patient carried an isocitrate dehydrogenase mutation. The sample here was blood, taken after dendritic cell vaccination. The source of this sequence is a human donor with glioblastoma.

The CDR3: CASSEYDSYLVYF. The CDR3 DNA reads TGTGCCAGCAGTGAATATGACAGTTATCTAGTTTACTTC. This sequence joins TRBV2 and TRBJ1-2, with D possibly matching TRBD1 (5 bases). The germline gives CDR1 SNHLY, CDR2 FYNNEI. CDR3 length: 13 residues.